The next 16 T cell receptor beta chains were all read from a single sample in a study of patients and donors after allogeneic stem cell transplantation. TCRdb fed the RT-PCR reads into MiXCR, producing one record per CDR3 protein. The profile shows about 30,000 distinct CDR3 sequences, over 7% of them singletons. Specimen: blood, either unsorted or a sorted T cell fraction (not recorded which). These receptors all come from a human donor who was either an allogeneic HSCT recipient or a stem cell or donor lymphocyte infusion donor (not recorded which). It is not recorded whose cells these are; they may come from a transplant donor.

This clonotype was seen repeatedly, ten times or more. CDR3 in DNA: TGTGCCAGCAGTGTCATGGGAGCTTTCTTT. Translation gives CASSVMGAFF. V usage is TRBV7-9 and J usage is TRBJ1-1, with D uncertain. Germline V lookup: CDR1 SEHNR, CDR2 FQNEAQ (reference sequence). Trimming pared 6 bases from V and 10 bases from J, leaving 9 bases between. The CDR3 consists of 10 residues. Using reference TRBV7-9 and TRBJ1-1 for the parts outside the CDR3, the full variable domain is DTGVSQNPRHKITKRGQNVTFRCDPISEHNRLYWYRQTLGQGPEFLTYFQNEAQLEKSRLLSDRFSAERPKGSFSTLEIQRTEQGDSAMYLCASSVMGAFFGQGTRLTVV.

The chain uses TRBV11-1 and TRBJ2-5, with D unresolved. The length of the CDR3 is 14 residues. Germline lookup yields CDR1 SGHAT and CDR2 FQDESV (reference sequence). The V and J ends lost 1 base and 4 bases respectively, with 10 bases between them. DNA for the CDR3: TGTGCCAGCAGCTTAGAGGTTTGGGGAGAGACCCAGTACTTC. Its protein is CASSLEVWGETQYF.

Only a few counts were recorded for this clonotype. The rearrangement links TRBV6-1 to TRBJ1-2; D perhaps matches TRBD1 (5 bases). V was shortened by 8 bases and J by 3 bases, with 13 bases between the two germline ends. The germline V gene encodes CDR1 MNHNS and CDR2 SASEGT. The CDR3 has 13 residues. The CDR3 nucleotides read TGTGCCAGCCAGCGGGACGGGGACTATGGCTACACCTTC. It yields the protein CASQRDGDYGYTF.

This clonotype was observed a few times. This chain joins TRBV28 and TRBJ1-4; D not certain. This CDR3 is built from 14 residues. Germline V gene sequence: CDR1 MDHEN, CDR2 SYDVKM. Deletions cut 5 bases from V and 7 bases from J, with 14 bases between. DNA of the CDR3: TGTGCCAGCAGTAGAGGCGACGACGGTGAAAAACTGTTTTTT. Translation: CASSRGDDGEKLFF.

This clonotype was picked up many times. The chain joins TRBV5-1 to TRBJ2-2; D perhaps matches TRBD1 (6 bases). The CDR3 length is 16 residues. Trimming took 0 bases from V and 7 from J, leaving 16 bases between them. Germline CDR1 reads SGHRS; CDR2 reads YFSETQ. The CDR3 nucleotides read TGCGCCAGCAGCTTGGCCGACAGGCCTGGGTTCGGGGAGCTGTTTTTT. Its translation: CASSLADRPGFGELFF.

The chain carries TRBV28 and TRBJ1-5; a weak D match, TRBD1 (6 bases). The CDR3 runs to 17 residues. Deletions cut 6 bases from V and 0 bases from J, with 18 bases between. The germline V gene encodes CDR1 MDHEN and CDR2 SYDVKM. The CDR3 DNA reads TGTGCCAGCAGCACGAGACAGGACAGTAATAGCAATCAGCCCCAGCATTTT. Its protein product is CASSTRQDSNSNQPQHF. Combining the CDR3 with reference TRBV28 and TRBJ1-5 gives the whole variable domain DVKVTQSSRYLVKRTGEKVFLECVQDMDHENMFWYRQDPGLGLRLIYFSYDVKMKEKGDIPEGYSVSREKKERFSLILESASTNQTSMYLCASSTRQDSNSNQPQHFGDGTRLSIL.

The chain employs TRBV7-9 and TRBJ1-4; 9 bases match TRBD1. The CDR3 spans 17 residues. CDR1 and CDR2 from the germline V gene are SEHNR and FQNEAQ (reference sequence). The V segment lost 6 bases and the J segment 5 bases; nucleotides outside the gene matches: 13. The CDR3 region has the DNA TGTGCCAGCAGGACCGGGACAGGGCGGTCGGGAAATGAAAAACTGTTTTTT. This gives the protein CASRTGTGRSGNEKLFF.

This clonotype occurred a few times. The chain carries TRBV24-1 and TRBJ2-2, with 12 bases lining up with TRBD1. V shed 7 bases, J shed 8 bases, and the junction held 16 bases outside the gene matches. From germline, CDR1 is KGHDR and CDR2 SFDVKD. CDR3 length equals 18 residues. CDR3 protein: CATSGASGTGGAEGELFF. DNA of the CDR3: TGTGCCACCAGCGGAGCGTCCGGGACAGGGGGCGCAGAGGGGGAGCTGTTTTTT.

This clonotype came up a few times. The J gene is TRBJ1-1, the V gene TRBV18; D may be TRBD1 (6 bases). CDR1 and CDR2 from the germline V gene are KGHSH and LQKENI. The CDR3 runs to 15 residues. V lost 1 base, J lost 0 bases, and 9 bases lay in between. The CDR3 DNA reads TGTGCCAGCTCACCACTGGGGGACATGAACACTGAAGCTTTCTTT. Translation gives CASSPLGDMNTEAFF.

In this sample, this clonotype turned up many times. The CDR3 nucleotides are TGCAGTGCTAGGCAACCCAGTTCCTACGAGCAGTACTTC. Translation: CSARQPSSYEQYF. The chain couples TRBV20-1 to TRBJ2-7; D unclear. Germline V CDR1 and CDR2: DFQATT, SNEGSKA (reference sequence). V was pared by 3 bases and J by 1 base, with 10 bases between. This CDR3 spans 13 amino acids.

This clonotype occurred a few times. The chain combines TRBV9 with TRBJ2-2; 9 positions match TRBD1. The germline V gene encodes CDR1 SGDLS and CDR2 YYNGEE. CDR3 size: 15 residues. The ends lost 2 bases at V and 5 bases at J; junction bases unmatched: 4. The CDR3 is CASSVGGQGTGELFF. The CDR3, as DNA: TGTGCCAGCAGCGTTGGAGGACAGGGGACCGGGGAGCTGTTTTTT. The whole variable domain, remainder taken from reference TRBV9 and TRBJ2-2, is DSGVTQTPKHLITATGQRVTLRCSPRSGDLSVYWYQQSLDQGLQFLIQYYNGEERAKGNILERFSAQQFPDLHSELNLSSLELGDSALYFCASSVGGQGTGELFFGEGSRLTVL.

This clonotype occurred many times. The J gene is TRBJ2-5, the V gene TRBV5-1; D is unresolved. CDR1 and CDR2 from the germline V gene are SGHRS and YFSETQ. This CDR3 comprises 13 residues. The ends were cut back, 0 bases at V and 1 base at J, with 4 bases in the middle. The CDR3 loop is CASSLDPQETQYF. The CDR3 DNA is TGCGCCAGCAGCTTGGACCCCCAAGAGACCCAGTACTTC.

This clonotype was seen ten or more times. The chain uses TRBV27 and TRBJ2-2, with 11 positions matching TRBD2. The V gene end was trimmed by 3 bases and the J gene end by 5 bases; junction bases not matched to a gene: 11. The CDR3 spans 18 residues. Germline V lookup: CDR1 MNHEY, CDR2 SMNVEV (reference sequence). CDR3 sequence reads: CASSLELVTSGSTGELFF. The DNA of the CDR3 is TGTGCCAGCAGTTTGGAGTTAGTCACTAGCGGGAGTACCGGGGAGCTGTTTTTT.

This clonotype was detected many times. The junction differs from germline at one of its ends, possibly a read error. This chain links TRBV20-1 with TRBJ2-2; 9 bases align to TRBD2. Germline V gene data show CDR1 as DFQATT and CDR2 as SNEGSKA (reference sequence). CDR3 size: 13 residues. The CDR3 DNA reads TGTGGCGGGAGGGCCTTGTACACCGGGGAGCTGTTTTTT. Encoded protein: CGGRALYTGELFF.

This rearrangement joins TRBV30 to TRBJ1-2; tentative D call: TRBD1 (5 bases). Per the germline V gene, CDR1 is GTSNPN and CDR2 is SVGIG (reference sequence). V lost 2 bases and J 4 bases, leaving 11 bases between the germline ends. The CDR3 covers 13 residues. CDR3 nucleotides: TGTGCCTGGAGTTTTCAGGGCATCTATGGCTACACCTTC. Translating it yields CAWSFQGIYGYTF.

At least ten counts were recorded for this clonotype. The chain links TRBV20-1 to TRBJ1-2; D remains unclear. Germline assignment: CDR1 DFQATT and CDR2 SNEGSKA (reference sequence). Trimming removed 3 bases from V and 4 bases from J, with 6 bases in between. This CDR3 has 11 amino acids. The CDR3 loop reads CSASLGYGYTF. The CDR3 coding sequence is TGCAGTGCTAGTCTAGGCTATGGCTACACCTTC.